This T cell receptor (beta chain) originates from a study of identical twins. Only healthy Caucasians were enrolled as donors. One entry per CDR3 protein, called by TCRdb with MiXCR from the 5' RACE reads. This table holds roughly 710,000 distinct CDR3 sequences, over 5% found once. The CDR3 length is 15 residues. The V end lost 0 bases, the J end lost 0 bases, and 8 bases lay between the germline ends. Germline V CDR1 and CDR2: SGHRS, YFSETQ. Overall study findings and caveats: With abundant cord blood beta clonotypes, insertions were fewer; memory repertoires showed no such pattern. For zero-insertion analyses, partial confounding could come from invariant MAIT and iNKT cells. Models underestimated TCR alpha sharing (out-of-frame) in monozygotic twins.

This clonotype was counted a few times. The antigen remains undetermined. The sequencing sample was made of naive T cells sorted from blood. The TCR comes from a man aged 18-30 years in good health. The chain combines TRBV5-1 with TRBJ2-3; D ambiguous. The CDR3, as DNA: TGCGCCAGCAGCTTGGGTATGTCTAGCACAGATACGCAGTATTTT. It codes for CASSLGMSSTDTQYF.